A single sample is the source of the 26 T cell receptor beta chains below, sequenced in a study of T-cell reconstitution after alpha-beta-depleted transplantation in children. Preparation of the TCRbeta library was carried out with unique molecular identifiers. From the PCR reads, TCRdb called clonotypes with MiXCR, one entry per CDR3 protein. The data contain roughly 100,000 distinct CDR3 sequences, roughly 8.4% of them seen just once; the ten biggest clones take up just under 7%. Sequenced here: PBMCs from the stem cell graft donor, sampled from the stem cell graft. These receptors were obtained from a human donor who donated a stem cell graft to a child with congenital amegakaryocytic thrombocytopenia.

This clonotype has a count of ten or more. This chain joins TRBV20-1 and TRBJ1-6, with a weak D call TRBD1 (5 bases). This CDR3 has 16 amino acids. V dropped 5 bases and J dropped 6 bases, with 20 bases sitting between them. Germline-derived CDR1 and CDR2 are DFQATT and SNEGSKA (reference sequence). Written as DNA, the CDR3 is TGCAGTGCTCCCCTCGCTGGGGGGAGCAGTAATTCACCCCTCCACTTT. Amino acid sequence: CSAPLAGGSSNSPLHF.

Ten or more counts support this clonotype. The rearrangement links TRBV12-3 or TRBV12-4 to TRBJ2-7, with unresolved D. Trimming removed 4 bases at V and 4 bases at J, with 14 bases between. The CDR3 covers 14 residues. CDR3 coding DNA: TGTGCCAGCAGTTACATGGCTGGGTTGTACGAGCAGTACTTC. Translated, it gives CASSYMAGLYEQYF.

This clonotype came up a few times. V and J are TRBV6-1 and TRBJ2-1; the D gene could be TRBD1 or TRBD2 (6 bases each). V lost 5 bases and J lost 5, with 19 bases in between. Germline V lookup: CDR1 MNHNS, CDR2 SASEGT. This CDR3 contains 16 residues. The CDR3 here is CASSKRGDNANNEQFF. The CDR3 coding sequence is TGTGCCAGCAGTAAAAGGGGGGACAACGCCAACAATGAGCAGTTCTTC.

This clonotype was seen ten or more times. The genes are TRBV21-1 and TRBJ1-6; no check of the table's D call, TRBD1, against the DNA was made. TRBV21-1 is flagged as a pseudogene. The CDR3 is made up of 19 amino acids. The CDR3, as DNA: TGTGCCAGCAGCAAATGGAGGACAGGGGGCCAGTCCGACAATTCACCCCTCCACTTT. Protein product: CASSKWRTGGQSDNSPLHF.

In this sample, this clonotype turned up many times. This chain joins TRBV3-1 and TRBJ2-1; a weak D match, TRBD2 (7 bases). This CDR3 has 17 amino acids. Trimming shortened V by 1 base and J by 3 bases, and 16 bases separated the two germline ends. CDR1 is LGHDT and CDR2 is YNNKEL in the germline V gene (reference sequence). The CDR3 nucleotides read TGTGCCAGCAGCCAAGGGGAGGGGGGGGTCTTCTACAATGAGCAGTTCTTC. It yields the protein CASSQGEGGVFYNEQFF.

This clonotype was counted many times. The chain joins TRBV3-1 to TRBJ2-7; D is undetermined. Deletions cut 3 bases from V and 3 bases from J, with 6 bases between. CDR1 and CDR2 from the germline V gene are LGHDT and YNNKEL (reference sequence). This CDR3 is built from 12 residues. CDR3 loop: CASSHLDYEQYF. The CDR3 region has the DNA TGTGCCAGCAGCCACTTAGACTACGAGCAGTACTTC.

This clonotype was counted ten times or more. V is TRBV2 and J is TRBJ2-1, with a weak D call TRBD2 (7 bases). This CDR3 region has 14 residues. Germline values: CDR1 SNHLY, CDR2 FYNNEI. V was pared by 10 bases and J by 0 bases, with 13 bases between. The CDR3 sequence is CAIGRTVSYNEQFF. Written as DNA, the CDR3 is TGTGCCATCGGGAGGACAGTCTCCTACAATGAGCAGTTCTTC.

A few counts support this clonotype. V and J are TRBV6-5 and TRBJ2-1, with 11 nucleotides matching TRBD2. Germline CDR1 MNHEY, CDR2 SVGAGI. This CDR3 is 16 amino acids long. V was clipped by 4 bases and J by 7 bases; unmatched bases: 9. CDR3 sequence reads: CASSSPGLAAGNEQFF. In DNA form, the CDR3 reads TGTGCCAGCAGTTCTCCGGGACTAGCGGCGGGTAATGAGCAGTTCTTC.

Turning to this clonotype: This may arise from a read error, as a much more abundant clone is one base away. The chain carries TRBV5-1 and TRBJ2-1; 11 bases are shared with TRBD1. This CDR3 spans 17 amino acids. The V gene's germline CDR1 is SGHRS and CDR2 YFSETQ. The CDR3: CASSPEGQGVSYDEQFF. The CDR3, as DNA: TGCGCCAGCAGCCCCGAGGGACAGGGGGTTTCCTACGATGAGCAGTTCTTC.

Concerning this clonotype itself: The junction and the germline gene differ at one end; a read error may be behind it. This sequence joins TRBV7-2 and TRBJ2-1, with TRBD2 matching 8 bases. Germline V lookup: CDR1 SGHTA, CDR2 FQGNSA. The CDR3 consists of 13 residues. CDR3 in DNA: TGTGCCATCAGCTTAGCGGGGAGGAATGAGCAGTTCTTC. Translation gives CAISLAGRNEQFF.

This rearrangement joins TRBV7-2 to TRBJ1-3; D call uncertain. There are 17 residues in the CDR3. The V gene's germline CDR1 is SGHTA and CDR2 FQGNSA. Trimming pared 2 bases from V and 3 bases from J, leaving 17 bases between. This chain's CDR3 is CASSLSNSGVGGNTIYF. In DNA, the CDR3 is TGTGCCAGCAGCTTATCAAATTCTGGGGTGGGTGGAAACACCATATATTTT.

This sequence joins TRBV2 and TRBJ2-7; D is undetermined. Per germline, CDR1 SNHLY and CDR2 FYNNEI. The CDR3 spans 11 residues. V was trimmed by 2 bases and J by 5 bases, leaving 4 bases between them. Here the CDR3 reads CASSESHEQYF. CDR3 in DNA: TGTGCCAGCAGTGAAAGCCACGAGCAGTACTTC.

This clonotype has at least ten counts. V is TRBV15 and J is TRBJ2-7; 9 nucleotides agree with TRBD2. J lost 6 bases, V lost 3 bases, and 9 bases had no gene match. This CDR3 spans 15 amino acids. CDR1 is LNHNV, CDR2 YYDKDF, per germline (reference sequence). Here the CDR3 reads CATSRSLAGSTEQYF. DNA of the CDR3: TGTGCCACCAGCAGGTCTCTAGCGGGGTCGACCGAGCAGTACTTC. Complete variable domain (other parts from reference TRBV15 and TRBJ2-7): DAMVIQNPRYQVTQFGKPVTLSCSQTLNHNVMYWYQQKSSQAPKLLFHYYDKDFNNEADTPDNFQSRRPNTSFCFLDIRSPGLGDTAMYLCATSRSLAGSTEQYFGPGTRLTVT.

This clonotype was found many times. V is TRBV7-6 and J is TRBJ2-3; 16 bases agree with TRBD2. From germline, CDR1 is SGHVS and CDR2 FNYEAQ. This CDR3 spans 19 amino acids. V lost 5 bases to trimming and J lost 4 bases; unmatched junction nucleotides: 12. DNA for the CDR3: TGTGCCAGCAGCACCAGCCCGGGACTAGCGGGAGGGCCGGCAGATACGCAGTATTTT. The encoded protein is CASSTSPGLAGGPADTQYF.

This clonotype showed up many times. The V call is TRBV21-1, the J call TRBJ2-2; the table's D call of TRBD1 was not tested on the DNA. TRBV21-1 is a documented pseudogene. There are 17 residues in the CDR3. CDR3 amino acids: CASSIEVAGEITGELFF. The CDR3 DNA reads TGTGCCAGCAGCATAGAGGTGGCAGGGGAGATCACCGGGGAGCTGTTTTTT.

The V gene is TRBV5-1, the J gene TRBJ2-2; 8 bases are a match to TRBD2. CDR1 and CDR2 from the germline V gene are SGHRS and YFSETQ. This CDR3 region has 16 residues. The V segment lost 3 bases and the J segment 0 bases; nucleotides outside the gene matches: 4. Here the CDR3 reads CASSSQLAANTGELFF. DNA of the CDR3: TGCGCCAGCAGCTCCCAACTAGCGGCGAACACCGGGGAGCTGTTTTTT.

This clonotype was found many times. The V and J genes are TRBV29-1 and TRBJ2-7; TRBD1 agrees at 8 bases. Per the germline V gene, CDR1 is SQVTM and CDR2 is ANQGSEA. The CDR3 totals 13 residues. V gave up 4 bases and J gave up 3 bases; unmatched junction bases: 5. This chain's CDR3 is CSVGGGTGYEQYF. The CDR3, as DNA: TGCAGCGTTGGAGGCGGGACAGGCTACGAGCAGTACTTC.

This clonotype was found many times. The V call is TRBV10-3, the J call TRBJ2-5; 10 bases agree with TRBD2. Germline V gene lookup returns CDR1 ENHRY and CDR2 SYGVKD. The V and J ends lost 4 bases and 5 bases, in that order; junction bases with no gene match: 10. This CDR3 region has 16 residues. Here the CDR3 DNA reads TGTGCCATCAGTGGCGCAGGAACTAGCGGGACGGAGACCCAGTACTTC. Its protein is CAISGAGTSGTETQYF.

The table lists this clonotype with many counts. V and J are TRBV12-3 or TRBV12-4 and TRBJ2-2; perhaps TRBD1 as D (6 bases). Trimming left V 2 bases short and J 6 bases short, with 10 bases between. This CDR3 is 14 amino acids long. In DNA form, the CDR3 reads TGTGCCAGCAGTTTATCACAGGGAGCCGGGGAGCTGTTTTTT. This encodes CASSLSQGAGELFF.

This clonotype was picked up many times. The V call is TRBV20-1, the J call TRBJ2-1; D possibly uses TRBD1 or TRBD2 (5 bases each). Trimming removed 0 bases from V and 2 bases from J, with 17 bases in between. This CDR3 is 17 amino acids long. Looked up from germline, CDR1 is DFQATT and CDR2 is SNEGSKA (reference sequence). DNA of the CDR3: TGCAGTGCTAGAGATATCGGCTCTTTGGGGGCCTACAATGAGCAGTTCTTC. Translation gives CSARDIGSLGAYNEQFF.

At least ten counts were recorded for this clonotype. J is TRBJ2-3 and V is TRBV20-1; D gene uncertain. The CDR3 loop spans 14 amino acids. V was clipped by 3 bases and J by 7 bases, with 17 bases between them. The germline CDR1 and CDR2 sequences are DFQATT and SNEGSKA (reference sequence). CDR3 sequence reads: CSASRASPGNTQYF. The CDR3 nucleotides are TGCAGTGCTAGTCGAGCTTCCCCCGGCAATACGCAGTATTTT.

This clonotype was seen repeatedly, ten times or more. The rearrangement uses TRBV3-1 and TRBJ1-6; a weak D match, TRBD1 (5 bases). Germline CDR1 reads LGHDT; CDR2 reads YNNKEL (reference sequence). This CDR3 is built from 17 residues. V was pared by 5 bases and J by 0 bases, with 14 bases between. The CDR3 spells CASSSAAGGSYNSPLHF. The CDR3 region has the DNA TGTGCCAGCAGCTCGGCCGCCGGGGGCTCCTATAATTCACCCCTCCACTTT.

This clonotype appeared many times. CDR3 nucleotide sequence: TGCAGTGCTAGGCACGGGATCAATTCACCCCTCCACTTT. Its protein product is CSARHGINSPLHF. V usage is TRBV20-1 and J usage is TRBJ1-6, with D hard to call. This CDR3 comprises 13 residues. Germline V gene lookup returns CDR1 DFQATT and CDR2 SNEGSKA (reference sequence). The V and J ends lost 3 bases and 7 bases respectively, with 10 bases between them.

This clonotype showed up many times. The chain recombines TRBV7-2 with TRBJ1-1, with D uncertain. The CDR3 consists of 13 residues. V lost 6 bases and J lost 2, with 10 bases in between. CDR1 and CDR2 from the germline V gene are SGHTA and FQGNSA. CDR3 protein: CASSKDLNTEAFF. The DNA of the CDR3 is TGTGCCAGCAGTAAGGACCTAAACACTGAAGCTTTCTTT.

The chain links TRBV6-1 to TRBJ2-1, with 11 bases lining up with TRBD1. Trimming at V came to 8 bases and at J to 6 bases, leaving 6 bases not matched to a gene. Per the germline V gene, CDR1 is MNHNS and CDR2 is SASEGT. The CDR3 length is 14 residues. The CDR3 DNA is TGTGCCAGCTCCGGGACAGGGGGATTCAATGAGCAGTTCTTC. Translation: CASSGTGGFNEQFF.

The genes are TRBV20-1 and TRBJ2-5; D possibly corresponds to TRBD1 (5 bases). Per the germline V gene, CDR1 is DFQATT and CDR2 is SNEGSKA (reference sequence). Trimming cost V 7 bases and J 3 bases, with 18 bases left between them. This CDR3 spans 14 amino acids. The CDR3 nucleotides read TGCAGTGTGCAGGGTCGATCAAGTAAAGAGACCCAGTACTTC. Translating it yields CSVQGRSSKETQYF.